The rows below give T cell receptor beta chains drawn from one sample of a study of blood T cells in healthy people across ages. TCRdb ran MiXCR on the 5' RACE reads and lists one entry per CDR3 protein. The repertoire holds about a million distinct CDR3 sequences, with more than 30% as singletons. Sequences were obtained from blood. The receptors shown here come from a man aged 18 to 30 in good health. CDR3s include the opening cysteine and the closing phenylalanine or tryptophan. The order of the fields is J gene, CDR3 length, clone size, V gene, D gene, CDR3 DNA, CDR3 protein. D genes are given only for firm matches. Rows give clone size only sometimes, using once, few, many, or a class for an expanded clone.

TRBJ2-3,16,-,TRBV6-1,-,TGTGCCAGCAGTGAGTGGGCCCATAAAAACACAGATACGCAGTATTTT,CASSEWAHKNTDTQYF
TRBJ2-1,16,few,TRBV27,-,TGTGCCAGCAGTCCGCGCGGGACCGCCTCCTACAATGAGCAGTTCTTC,CASSPRGTASYNEQFF
TRBJ2-1,14,few,TRBV6-6,TRBD1,TGTGCCAGCAGTACCTTGGACAGGTACAATGAGCAGTTCTTC,CASSTLDRYNEQFF
TRBJ1-5,15,-,TRBV3-1,-,TGTGCCAGCAGCCCGACAGCGCAGCCAAATCAGCCCCAGCATTTT,CASSPTAQPNQPQHF
TRBJ2-1,16,few,TRBV20-1,-,TGCAGTGCTAGAGAGATTACCGGGACACTCTACAATGAGCAGTTCTTC,CSAREITGTLYNEQFF
TRBJ2-1,15,-,TRBV12-3/TRBV12-4,TRBD1,TGTGCCAGCAGTTTATGGACAGGGGGCCACAATGGGCAGTTCTTC,CASSLWTGGHNGQFF
TRBJ2-5,13,few,TRBV2,-,TGTGCCGGACAGACGGCTACTCAAGAGACCCAGTACTTC,CAGQTATQETQYF
TRBJ2-5,14,-,TRBV20-1,TRBD2,TGCAGTGCTAGAAGACTAGCGGAACAAGAGACCCAGTACTTC,CSARRLAEQETQYF
TRBJ1-1,14,-,TRBV7-9,-,TGTGCCAGCAGCCGACAGTCCTCCTTCACTGAAGCTTTCTTT,CASSRQSSFTEAFF
TRBJ2-7,11,-,TRBV2,-,TGTGCCAGCAGTGTTCTTAACGAGCAGTACTTC,CASSVLNEQYF
TRBJ2-5,16,once,TRBV28,-,TGTGCCAGCAGTCGTTCCCAATTTGGGGCCCAAGAGACCCAGTACTTC,CASSRSQFGAQETQYF
TRBJ1-6,13,-,TRBV30,-,TGTGCCTGGAGTTTACAGGGAAATTCACCCCTCCACTTT,CAWSLQGNSPLHF
TRBJ1-6,14,-,TRBV12-3/TRBV12-4,-,TGTGCCAGCAGTTTGGGCAGGAAAAATTCACCCCTCCACTTT,CASSLGRKNSPLHF
TRBJ1-2,13,few,TRBV20-1,-,TGCAGTGCAGGCTTGCCAAGCGACTATGGCTACACCTTC,CSAGLPSDYGYTF
TRBJ2-5,18,-,TRBV4-3,TRBD1,TGCGCCAGCAGCCAAGGTTTAATTGTGGACAGGGGGTTTGAGACCCAGTACTTC,CASSQGLIVDRGFETQYF
TRBJ1-6,16,-,TRBV6-5,-,TGTGCCAGCAGTTCCCAACCGGGCCACGCAGAATCACCCCTCCACTTT,CASSSQPGHAESPLHF
TRBJ1-1,15,-,TRBV28,-,TGTGCCAGCAGTTCCACGACCGAGGCTGATTCTGAAGCTTTCTTT,CASSSTTEADSEAFF
TRBJ1-2,12,few,TRBV20-1,-,TGCAGTGTTCTCGGGACGGTCTATGGCTACACCTTC,CSVLGTVYGYTF
TRBJ2-7,15,few,TRBV21-1,-,TGTGCCAGCAAGCGGAACAGCGGGGGTTCCTACGAGCAGTACTTC,CASKRNSGGSYEQYF
TRBJ2-3,15,-,TRBV28,-,TGTGACAGCAGTTTAGGGGCCGGCCCCACAGATACGCAGTATTTT,CDSSLGAGPTDTQYF
TRBJ1-1,10,-,TRBV30,-,TGTGCCTGGGCGGGCCGTGGAGCTTTCTTT,CAWAGRGAFF
TRBJ2-5,15,-,TRBV2,TRBD2,TGTACCAGCAGTGAGGAGACTAGCGGGGGAGAGACCCAGTACTTC,CTSSEETSGGETQYF
TRBJ2-1,15,few,TRBV20-1,TRBD2,TGCAGTGCTCAGTCTCTAGCGGGGGCGGTAGGTGAGCAGTTCTTC,CSAQSLAGAVGEQFF
TRBJ1-1,13,few,TRBV5-1,-,TGCGCCAGCAGCTTGGCTGAGGGATCTGAAGCTTTCTTT,CASSLAEGSEAFF
TRBJ2-7,13,-,TRBV29-1,-,TGCAGCGTTGAAACGGGGAGCTCCTACGAGCAGTACTTC,CSVETGSSYEQYF
TRBJ2-3,14,-,TRBV5-6,TRBD2,TGTGCCAGCAGCCTTACTAGCGTCGGAGATACGCAGTATTTT,CASSLTSVGDTQYF
TRBJ2-5,15,-,TRBV20-1,TRBD1,TGCAGTGCTAGTCCCTGGGGACAGACCCAAGAGACCCAGTACTTC,CSASPWGQTQETQYF
TRBJ1-1,16,few,TRBV11-2,TRBD1,TGTGCCAGCAGCTCCCCGGAGGGGGCTCAGGGAACTGAAGCTTTCTTT,CASSSPEGAQGTEAFF
TRBJ2-5,13,few,TRBV10-3,-,TGTGCCATCAGTGAGGCCCGCCAAGAGACCCAGTACTTC,CAISEARQETQYF
TRBJ2-1,17,many,TRBV4-3,-,TGCGCCAGCAGCCAAGATCCCCCCCAGGGTGGGTACAATGAGCAGTTCTTC,CASSQDPPQGGYNEQFF
TRBJ2-1,13,-,TRBV20-1,-,TGCAGTGCTGGAGATGGGACTCCACAAGAGCAGTTCTTC,CSAGDGTPQEQFF
TRBJ1-5,12,-,TRBV10-3,TRBD1,TGTGCCATCAGTTCACAGGGGCAGCCCCAGCATTTT,CAISSQGQPQHF
TRBJ1-5,15,few,TRBV4-3,-,TGCGCCAGCAGCCAATGGGTCCATAGCAATCAGCCCCAGCATTTT,CASSQWVHSNQPQHF
TRBJ2-1,14,-,TRBV7-9,-,TGTGCCAGCAGCTTCGCCGGGAGATGGAATGAGCAGTTCTTC,CASSFAGRWNEQFF
TRBJ1-1,16,-,TRBV9,-,TGTGCCAGCAGCGTAGGAGTAGGGGCAGGGTTAACTGAAGCTTTCTTT,CASSVGVGAGLTEAFF
TRBJ2-7,12,few,TRBV20-1,-,TGCAGTGCTAAGCAGGGGGGCTACGAGCAGTACTTC,CSAKQGGYEQYF
TRBJ2-5,15,few,TRBV28,-,TGTGCCAGCAGTCCGGGGGACAGTGCCTACAATGAGCAGTACTTC,CASSPGDSAYNEQYF
TRBJ2-3,12,few,TRBV5-5,-,TGTGCCAGCAGCTCGAATGGTGATACGCAGTATTTT,CASSSNGDTQYF
TRBJ1-1,13,few,TRBV9,-,TGTGCCAGCAGCGTAGACGGGGCGACTGAAGCTTTCTTT,CASSVDGATEAFF
TRBJ1-5,15,few,TRBV20-1,-,TGCAGTGTTGGGACGGGGGGCCATAGGGACCAGCCCCAGCATTTT,CSVGTGGHRDQPQHF
TRBJ2-7,14,many,TRBV9,-,TGTGCCAGCAGCGTAGGGGACGTCTCCTACGAGCAGTACTTC,CASSVGDVSYEQYF
TRBJ2-5,14,few,TRBV29-1,TRBD2,TGCAGCGTTGTTACTAGCGGGTCACAAGAGACCCAGTACTTC,CSVVTSGSQETQYF
TRBJ2-1,14,-,TRBV21-1,-,TGTGCCAGCAGCACCTGCCTACAGGGCCCGGTGCAGTTCTTC,CASSTCLQGPVQFF
TRBJ2-7,14,-,TRBV7-8,TRBD1,TGTGCCAGCAGCTTAGATGGGACAGGTTACGAGCAGTACTTC,CASSLDGTGYEQYF
TRBJ1-2,13,few,TRBV20-1,TRBD1,TGCAGTGCCGTGGACAGGGGCACGAAAGGCTACACCTTC,CSAVDRGTKGYTF
TRBJ1-1,15,few,TRBV20-1,TRBD1,TGCAGTGCACCTCTCCCCGGGACAGGGGGAACTGAAGCTTTCTTT,CSAPLPGTGGTEAFF
TRBJ2-7,16,few,TRBV25-1,TRBD2,TGTGCCAGCAGTGAATCGGGGGCGGGGGGGTTTTACGAGCAGTACTTC,CASSESGAGGFYEQYF
TRBJ2-1,17,-,TRBV5-1,TRBD1,TGCGCCAGCAGCCGTACAGGACAGGCCATAAAAAACAATGAGCAGTTCTTC,CASSRTGQAIKNNEQFF
TRBJ1-1,12,-,TRBV7-2,-,TGTGCCAGCAGCTCCGAGGGCCGACAAGCTTTCTTT,CASSSEGRQAFF
TRBJ2-1,14,-,TRBV9,-,TGTGCCAGCAGCGTAGGCTATGTTGGGAATGAGCAGTTCTTC,CASSVGYVGNEQFF
TRBJ1-1,11,-,TRBV12-3/TRBV12-4,-,TGTGCCAGCAGTTTCCAGGAGGCAGCTTTCTTT,CASSFQEAAFF
TRBJ1-1,16,few,TRBV11-2,-,TGTGCCAGCAGCTTCCCGTCCCCAGGGAAGGGCACTGAAGCTTTCTTT,CASSFPSPGKGTEAFF
TRBJ2-3,14,few,TRBV29-1,TRBD2,TGCAGCGTTGGGCGGGGGGGAGTCACAGATACGCAGTATTTT,CSVGRGGVTDTQYF
TRBJ1-4,13,-,TRBV7-7,-,TGTGCCAGCAGCCGGACCCCGGGTGAAAAACTGTTTTTT,CASSRTPGEKLFF
TRBJ1-2,13,-,TRBV29-1,-,TGCAGCATCACGGCCGGGGTGGGTGGCGGCTACACCTTC,CSITAGVGGGYTF
TRBJ2-5,13,few,TRBV28,-,TGTGCCAGCCTTAGTCAGAATACGAATGAGCAGTACTTC,CASLSQNTNEQYF
TRBJ1-2,13,-,TRBV6-5,-,TGTGCCAGCAGGCGGACAGCAAACTATGGCGACACCTTC,CASRRTANYGDTF
TRBJ2-5,12,-,TRBV7-9,-,TGTGCCAGCAGCCCCCTAACAGAGACCCAGTACTTC,CASSPLTETQYF
TRBJ2-3,16,-,TRBV11-1,TRBD2,TGTGCCAGCAGCTTTGCGACTAGCGGGGTTGGAGATACGCAGTATTTT,CASSFATSGVGDTQYF
TRBJ2-5,16,-,TRBV20-1,TRBD2,TGCAGTATTAGAGGGCTAGCGGGGGGGCGTTACAATGAGCAGTACTTC,CSIRGLAGGRYNEQYF